The sequence of this T cell receptor (beta chain) was determined in a study of beta chain features in type 1 diabetes. General study results and limits: The naive, central memory and Treg TCRB repertoires of patients appeared to be more similar to one another than those of healthy donors.

Sorting of CD4+ naive, central memory, regulatory and stem cell-like memory cells was performed via CD45RO/CCR7/CD25/CD127/CD95/CD27. Expressed TCRB transcripts were sequenced after all isolated RNA was converted to cDNA. Sequencing used immunoSEQ multiplex PCR; TCRdb keeps in-frame clones, though not all of them. The table has about 620,000 clones, about a sixth seen once; the top ten hold about 0.097%. As concerns this clone: The target antigen is unknown.

Looked up from germline, CDR1 is SEHNR and CDR2 is FQNEAQ (reference sequence). Trimming removed 5 bases from V and 0 bases from J, with 8 bases in between. The CDR3 spans 15 residues. This chain joins TRBV7-9 and TRBJ2-6, with D unclear. The receptor was derived from a man aged 18 to 30 in good health. The sequenced sample was naive CD4+ T cells from blood. The CDR3 sequence: CASSDTASGANVLTF. DNA for the CDR3: TGTGCCAGCAGCGATACAGCCTCTGGGGCCAACGTCCTGACTTTC.